These 26 T cell receptor beta chains originate from one sample sequenced in a study of tissue T cells after allogeneic stem cell transplantation. Time point reported: mouse harvest day 7 after allogeneic transplant. The graft held 10^6 splenic CD5+ T cells and 10^7 T-cell-depleted bone marrow cells. Generated by immunoSEQ multiplex PCR, the TCRdb table keeps only in-frame clones and is missing some. The sample has a few thousand clones; approximately 49% are singletons. Sequencing input: lymph node tissue. All receptors come from a female BALB/c mouse given C57BL/6 T cells with graft-versus-host disease after an allogeneic hematopoietic cell transplant.

In the case of this clone: The listed genes are named as in mouse. The observed sequence ends 1 residue before the CDR3 terminus, with the missing tail filled in from the germline J gene. The chain couples TRBV26 to TRBJ2-7, with 7 bases lining up with TRBD1. The CDR3 runs 12 residues. The germline CDR1 and CDR2 sequences are KGHPV and FQNQEV (reference sequence). The J segment lost 5 bases and the V segment lost 4 bases, leaving 2 bases of the junction unmatched. The CDR3 sequence: CASSRQGDEQYF. The DNA read from the CDR3 is TGTGCCAGCAGTCGGCAGGGGGATGAACAGTAC. The full variable domain, its missing parts supplied by reference TRBV26 and TRBJ2-7, is NSKVIQTPRYLVKGQGQKAKMRCIPEKGHPVVFWYQQNKNNEFKFLINFQNQEVLQQIDMTEKRFSAECPSNSPCSLEIQSSEAGDSALYLCASSRQGDEQYFGPGTRLTVL.

Points on this clone: Gene names are the mouse ones. The read terminates 1 residue before the CDR3 end, so the remaining end is supplied by the germline J gene. The chain uses TRBV13-3 and TRBJ2-1, with TRBD2 matching 9 bases. Germline CDR1 is NNHDY and CDR2 is SYVADS. The CDR3 has 15 residues. V lost 3 bases and J lost 0; bases outside the gene matches: 1. CDR3 DNA, as far as it was read: TGTGCCAGCAGTGCGACTGGGGGTAACTATGCTGAGCAGTTC. Amino acids: CASSATGGNYAEQF. The complete CDR3 protein is CASSATGGNYAEQFF.

This clone was seen more than once but under ten times. Genes and germline come from the mouse. Read data end 1 residue before the CDR3 end; the end is taken from the germline J gene. J is TRBJ2-4 and V is TRBV13-2, with TRBD2 identical over 8 bases. This CDR3 region has 13 residues. With V trimmed by 4 bases and J by 6 bases, 4 bases remained unmatched. Germline loops: CDR1 NNHNN, CDR2 SYGAGS (reference sequence). This chain's CDR3 is CASGRGGPNTLYF. Partial CDR3 DNA: TGTGCCAGCGGTCGGGGGGGGCCTAACACCTTGTAC.

With respect to this clone: Gene and germline names: mouse. The read comes to an end 1 residue before the CDR3 does, leaving the germline J gene to fill in the end. The chain combines TRBV26 with TRBJ1-2; weak D call: TRBD1 (5 bases). V dropped 0 bases and J dropped 4 bases, with 12 bases sitting between them. CDR3 length: 15 residues. Germline assignment: CDR1 KGHPV and CDR2 FQNQEV (reference sequence). The CDR3 sequence: CASSLSAGSGSDYTF. CDR3 DNA, as far as it was read: TGTGCCAGCAGTCTGTCGGCAGGGTCAGGCTCCGACTACACC. Drawing the rest from reference TRBV26 and TRBJ1-2, the complete variable domain is NSKVIQTPRYLVKGQGQKAKMRCIPEKGHPVVFWYQQNKNNEFKFLINFQNQEVLQQIDMTEKRFSAECPSNSPCSLEIQSSEAGDSALYLCASSLSAGSGSDYTFGSGTRLLVI.

Note on this clone: Mouse gene names apply. The read falls 1 residue short of the CDR3 end, and the missing part is taken from the germline J gene. The V gene is TRBV26, the J gene TRBJ2-1, with TRBD1 as a possible D gene (5 bases). The germline V gene has CDR1 KGHPV and CDR2 FQNQEV (reference sequence). Trimming shortened V by 4 bases and J by 4 bases, and 5 bases separated the two germline ends. The CDR3 extends over 12 amino acids. Partial CDR3 DNA: TGTGCCAGCAGTCGACAGTATGCTGAGCAGTTC. Its protein product is CASSRQYAEQF. Given in full, the CDR3 is CASSRQYAEQFF.

Points on this clone: Gene names are mouse gene names. The read stops 1 residue short of the end of the CDR3; the missing end is completed from the germline J gene. This rearrangement joins TRBV12-2 to TRBJ2-5; 7 bases map to TRBD2. CDR1 and CDR2 (germline): SGHLS, HYDKME. The CDR3 spans 15 residues. V lost 0 bases to trimming and J lost 0 bases; unmatched junction nucleotides: 2. CDR3 amino acids: CASSLETGNQDTQYF. CDR3 bases read: TGTGCCAGCTCTCTCGAGACTGGGAACCAAGACACCCAGTAC. The complete variable domain, with remaining parts taken from reference TRBV12-2 and TRBJ2-5, reads NSGVVQSPRYIIKGKGERSILKCIPISGHLSVAWYQQTQGQELKFFIQHYDKMERDKGNLPSRFSVQQFDDYHSEMNMSALELEDSAVYFCASSLETGNQDTQYFGPGTRLLVL.

As regards this clone: The genes are named according to mouse. The read ends 1 residue before the CDR3 terminus; that terminus is restored from the germline J gene. The J gene is TRBJ2-7, the V gene TRBV5; 10 nucleotides line up with TRBD2. Germline trimming cut 3 bases from V and 4 bases from J; bases unmatched to any gene: 3. This CDR3 region has 14 residues. The germline CDR1 and CDR2 sequences are LGHNA and YNLKQL (reference sequence). Partial CDR3 DNA: TGTGCCAGCAGCCATAACTGGGGGGGTTATGAACAGTAC. As protein: CASSHNWGGYEQY. The full CDR3 is CASSHNWGGYEQYF.

Regarding this clone: These gene names are mouse names. The CDR3 end lies 1 residue beyond the end of the read and is filled in from the germline J gene. The chain uses TRBV23 and TRBJ2-5; whether TRBD1, the table's D call, matches the DNA was not checked. The CDR3 is made up of 13 amino acids. Germline CDR1 KGHTA, CDR2 FQNQQP. The CDR3 is CSSSQSQGDTQYF. CDR3 bases read: TGCTCCAGCAGTCAATCTCAGGGGGACACCCAGTAC.

Worth noting for this clone: Mouse names are used for the genes. The read falls 1 residue short of the CDR3 end, and the missing part is taken from the germline J gene. The V call is TRBV3, the J call TRBJ1-3; D remains ambiguous. V was clipped by 1 base and J by 0 bases, with 4 bases between them. The CDR3 spans 14 residues. Germline CDR1 reads SNHLY; CDR2 reads FYNGKV (reference sequence). CDR3 in amino acids: CASSLGNSGNTLYF. The covered CDR3 bases are TGTGCCAGCAGCTTAGGCAATTCTGGAAATACGCTCTAT.

Details on this clone: The gene symbols are mouse symbols. The chain's CDR3 is CASRSGTAETLYF. The sequenced CDR3 bases are TGTGCCAGCAGATCCGGGACTGCAGAAACGCTGTAT. This sequence joins TRBV15 and TRBJ2-3, with D perhaps given as TRBD1 or TRBD2 (5 bases each). Read coverage stops 1 residue before the CDR3 terminus; the germline J gene supplies the remainder. Germline V gene lookup returns CDR1 SGHND and CDR2 FRSKSL. The V and J ends lost 6 bases and 2 bases respectively, with 9 bases between them. The CDR3 is 13 amino acids.

As to this clone: The gene names here belong to mouse. The CDR3 extends 1 residue past the end of the read, so its final part is completed from the germline J gene. The V call is TRBV26, the J call TRBJ2-2; TRBD1 aligns across 7 bases. The length of the CDR3 is 15 residues. Per germline, CDR1 KGHPV and CDR2 FQNQEV (reference sequence). The ends lost 4 bases at V and 1 base at J; junction bases unmatched: 3. The chain's CDR3 is CASSPHRGNTGQLYF. The part of the CDR3 DNA that was read is TGTGCCAGCAGTCCTCACAGGGGAAACACCGGGCAGCTCTAC. Full variable domain (outside the CDR3, taken from reference TRBV26 and TRBJ2-2): NSKVIQTPRYLVKGQGQKAKMRCIPEKGHPVVFWYQQNKNNEFKFLINFQNQEVLQQIDMTEKRFSAECPSNSPCSLEIQSSEAGDSALYLCASSPHRGNTGQLYFGEGSKLTVL.

This clone was detected only a few times. Genes and germline come from the mouse. The read terminates 1 residue before the CDR3 end, so the remaining end is supplied by the germline J gene. This chain connects TRBV12-2 to TRBJ1-4; 8 bases align to TRBD1. This CDR3 region has 14 residues. Germline CDR1 reads SGHLS; CDR2 reads HYDKME. Trimming at V came to 3 bases and at J to 7 bases, leaving 6 bases not matched to a gene. Incomplete CDR3 DNA: TGTGCCAGCTCTAGGACAGGGCCCACCGAAAGATTATTT. Its translation: CASSRTGPTERLF. The CDR3 reads in full as CASSRTGPTERLFF.

This clone was recorded only once. Gene names and germline match the mouse. The part of the CDR3 DNA that was read is TGTGCCAGCAGCCGGGACAGTGCAGAAACGCTGTAT. Translation: CASSRDSAETLY. The entire CDR3 reads CASSRDSAETLYF. The V gene is TRBV3, the J gene TRBJ2-3; D may match TRBD1 or TRBD2 (5 bases each). Coverage ceases 1 residue before the CDR3 finishes, and the germline J gene fills in the end. V dropped 5 bases and J dropped 0 bases, with 6 bases sitting between them. Per the germline V gene, CDR1 is SNHLY and CDR2 is FYNGKV (reference sequence). CDR3 length: 13 amino acids.

Details on this clone: The gene names given are mouse names. The read ends 1 residue early relative to the CDR3; the germline J gene fills the gap. V is TRBV3 and J is TRBJ1-1; the D gene is possibly TRBD1 (5 bases). Germline loops: CDR1 SNHLY, CDR2 FYNGKV (reference sequence). There are 13 residues in the CDR3. V gave up 5 bases and J gave up 1 base, with 8 bases separating them. The CDR3 is CASSRDRNTEVFF. The sequenced CDR3 bases are TGTGCCAGCAGCCGCGACAGAAACACAGAAGTCTTC.

About this clone: Genes and germline are mouse. From the germline J gene comes the end of the CDR3, since the read stops 1 residue before it. The chain joins TRBV26 to TRBJ2-1; 10 nucleotides align to TRBD2. Germline trimming cut 6 bases from V and 0 bases from J; bases unmatched to any gene: 2. From germline, CDR1 is KGHPV and CDR2 FQNQEV (reference sequence). This CDR3 has 15 residues. Incomplete CDR3 DNA: TGTGCCAGCAGGGGACTGGGGTTTAACTATGCTGAGCAGTTC. Protein: CASRGLGFNYAEQF. The whole CDR3 sequence is CASRGLGFNYAEQFF. The variable domain in full, with the rest retrieved from reference TRBV26 and TRBJ2-1, is NSKVIQTPRYLVKGQGQKAKMRCIPEKGHPVVFWYQQNKNNEFKFLINFQNQEVLQQIDMTEKRFSAECPSNSPCSLEIQSSEAGDSALYLCASRGLGFNYAEQFFGPGTRLTVL.

For this clone: Gene names and germline refer to mouse. The read ends 1 residue shy of where the CDR3 ends; the end is completed using the germline J gene. This rearrangement joins TRBV19 to TRBJ1-6; TRBD1 matches at 8 bases. TRBJ1-6 is flagged as an ORF with uncertain function. The CDR3 contains 13 residues. The V and J ends lost 6 bases and 9 bases, in that order; junction bases with no gene match: 5. Germline V gene sequence: CDR1 FNHDT, CDR2 SITEND (reference sequence). The CDR3 sequence: CASTPGGFSPLYF. The CDR3 DNA, read in part, is TGTGCCAGCACCCCAGGGGGCTTTTCGCCCCTCTAC.

Remarks on this clone: Gene names are mouse gene names. The read halts 1 residue ahead of the CDR3 end, with the missing end drawn from the germline J gene. V usage is TRBV5 and J usage is TRBJ1-1, with 10 bases fitting TRBD1. CDR3 length: 15 residues. The V segment lost 2 bases and the J segment 6 bases; nucleotides outside the gene matches: 6. In germline, CDR1 is LGHNA, CDR2 YNLKQL (reference sequence). The CDR3: CASSQQGQGKPEVFF. The CDR3 bases that were read are TGTGCCAGCAGCCAACAGGGACAGGGGAAGCCAGAAGTCTTC.

On this clone itself: The genes are named according to mouse. The read halts 1 residue ahead of the CDR3 end, with the missing end drawn from the germline J gene. The V and J genes are TRBV3 and TRBJ2-1; TRBD2 aligns across 8 bases. The ends lost 1 base at V and 6 bases at J; junction bases unmatched: 2. Germline loops: CDR1 SNHLY, CDR2 FYNGKV (reference sequence). The CDR3 is 14 amino acids. The part of the CDR3 DNA that was read is TGTGCCAGCAGCTTAGTTGGGGGGGTTGCTGAGCAGTTC. Encoded protein: CASSLVGGVAEQF. The entire CDR3 is CASSLVGGVAEQFF.

This clone was seen more than once but under ten times. Gene names refer to mouse genes. The read halts 1 residue ahead of the CDR3 end, with the missing end drawn from the germline J gene. Other nucleotide sequences in the sample specify the same CDR3. V gene TRBV15 combines with J gene TRBJ2-3; D is unclear. Germline V lookup: CDR1 SGHND, CDR2 FRSKSL. The CDR3 extends over 13 amino acids. V was pared by 3 bases and J by 1 base, with 5 bases between. Here the CDR3 reads CASSFGGAETLYF. The sequenced CDR3 bases are TGTGCCAGCAGTTTCGGTGGTGCAGAAACGCTGTAT.

On this clone itself: Gene names are the mouse ones. The CDR3 end falls 1 residue outside the read, so it is completed with the germline J gene. The chain couples TRBV13-1 to TRBJ2-2; weak D call: TRBD2 (5 bases). This CDR3 is built from 13 residues. Germline loops: CDR1 NSHNY, CDR2 SYGAGN. V dropped 5 bases and J dropped 3 bases, with 8 bases sitting between them. Incomplete CDR3 DNA: TGTGCCAGCAGCCTGGGAGACACCGGGCAGCTCTAC. Its translation: CASSLGDTGQLY. The whole CDR3 protein is CASSLGDTGQLYF.

For this clone: Gene labels here are mouse ones. The read ends 1 residue before the CDR3 terminus; that terminus is restored from the germline J gene. This chain uses TRBV13-2 with TRBJ1-6; D possibly corresponds to TRBD1 (5 bases). TRBJ1-6 falls under the ORF class, with uncertain function. The CDR3 is 15 amino acids. CDR1 NNHNN and CDR2 SYGAGS come from the germline V gene (reference sequence). Trimming left V 3 bases short and J 2 bases short, with 9 bases between. The sequenced part of the CDR3 DNA is TGTGCCAGCGGTGGGGGCACCCCCTATAATTCGCCCCTCTAC. Translated: CASGGGTPYNSPLY. The CDR3, in full, reads CASGGGTPYNSPLYF.

As regards this clone: Genes here carry mouse names. Read sequence stops 1 residue before the CDR3 end, and the germline J gene provides the missing end. The rearrangement links TRBV15 to TRBJ2-1; D remains unclear. This CDR3 has 15 amino acids. Germline V gene sequence: CDR1 SGHND, CDR2 FRSKSL. V lost 1 base to trimming and J lost 1 base, with 8 bases between them. CDR3 in amino acids: CASSLVQFNYAEQFF. Incomplete CDR3 DNA: TGTGCCAGCAGTTTAGTGCAGTTCAACTATGCTGAGCAGTTC.

Details on this clone: The listed genes are named as in mouse. The observed sequence ends 1 residue before the CDR3 terminus, with the missing tail filled in from the germline J gene. The chain carries TRBV26 and TRBJ1-4; unclear D gene. CDR1 and CDR2 from the germline V gene are KGHPV and FQNQEV (reference sequence). V was trimmed by 0 bases and J by 1 base, leaving 6 bases between them. The CDR3 has 15 residues. The CDR3 DNA, read in part, is TGTGCCAGCAGTCTGTCCAGATATTCCAACGAAAGATTATTT. Translating gives CASSLSRYSNERLF. The CDR3 as a whole reads CASSLSRYSNERLFF.

A note on this clone: These gene names are mouse names. The read gets to within 1 residue of the CDR3 end, and the germline J gene fills in the rest. This chain links TRBV14 with TRBJ2-7; D is possibly TRBD1 (6 bases). Trimming shortened V by 4 bases and J by 4 bases, and 9 bases separated the two germline ends. The germline V gene encodes CDR1 SGHDT and CDR2 FRDEAV. The CDR3 consists of 12 residues. This CDR3 reads CASSPQGYEQYF. The DNA read from the CDR3 is TGTGCCAGCAGTCCACAGGGTTATGAACAGTAC.

This clone was counted a single time. These gene names are mouse names. The read stops 1 residue short of the end of the CDR3; the missing end is completed from the germline J gene. The chain combines TRBV26 with TRBJ2-5; the D gene is possibly TRBD1 (5 bases). Per the germline V gene, CDR1 is KGHPV and CDR2 is FQNQEV (reference sequence). Trimming cost V 7 bases and J 1 base, with 9 bases left between them. The CDR3 sequence is 13 residues long. The part of the CDR3 DNA that was read is TGTGCCAGCAACCAGGGCCACCAAGACACCCAGTAC. Translated, it gives CASNQGHQDTQY. The whole CDR3 reads CASNQGHQDTQYF.

For this clone: This probably arose from a read error, given a far larger clone one base away. The gene names given are mouse names. The read stops 1 residue short of the end of the CDR3; the missing end is completed from the germline J gene. The rearrangement links TRBV13-3 to TRBJ2-7; 11 bases line up with TRBD2. The V gene end was trimmed by 6 bases and the J gene end by 5 bases; junction bases not matched to a gene: 4. Per germline, CDR1 NNHDY and CDR2 SYVADS. This CDR3 comprises 13 residues. The sequenced CDR3 bases are TGTGCCAGCAATAGGACTGGGGGGAATGAACAGTAC. Translated: CASNRTGGNEQY. The complete CDR3 protein is CASNRTGGNEQYF.